What follows is one T cell receptor beta chain and its context. The antigen remains unidentified. V lost 4 bases, J lost 3 bases, and 18 bases lay in between. This CDR3 has 16 amino acids. Germline V lookup: CDR1 ENHRY, CDR2 SYGVKD. This specimen belongs to a study of identical twins. Study-level findings and limits: Alpha sequences that were out-of-frame and twin-shared showed an excess of low generation probability. Models underpredicted monozygotic twin sharing of out-of-frame TCR alpha.

Addition of a universal primer site occurred through template switching, and cDNA carried unique molecular identifiers. TCRdb reanalysed the 5' RACE reads using MiXCR and keeps one entry per CDR3 protein. The sample has roughly 710,000 distinct CDR3 sequences, 6% to 6.5% seen once. V usage is TRBV10-3 and J usage is TRBJ1-2; possible D gene TRBD1, 5 bases. The sequenced material came from naive T cells sorted from blood. The receptor comes from a man between 18 and 35 years old in good health. The CDR3 DNA reads as TGTGCCATCAGTGCAGGCCGCGCCCGGGGGGACTATGGCTACACCTTC. Its protein product is CAISAGRARGDYGYTF.